This entry describes one T cell receptor (beta chain). As yet, its antigen is unknown. The PCR was carried out with 60 Vbeta primers and 13 Jbeta primers. Generated by immunoSEQ multiplex PCR, the TCRdb table keeps only in-frame clones and is missing some. The top ten clones hold over 15% of a sample with approximately 59,000 clones, approximately 70% of them seen once. The data were obtained in a study of cytomegalovirus exposure and HLA in healthy donors. Whole-study results and caveats: Researchers catalogued 164 TCR beta chains as cytomegalovirus-associated.

Between the trimmed V and J ends, which lost 2 bases and 4 bases, there was a span of 7 bases. Germline V gene lookup returns CDR1 SGHNT and CDR2 YYREEE (reference sequence). The CDR3 runs 13 residues. Sequencing was done on a sample of PBMCs. The chain joins TRBV5-4 to TRBJ1-5, with D hard to call. The TCR was taken from a middle-aged man in good health and CMV-seropositive. The CDR3 nucleotides read TGTGCCAGCAGCTTTGGAGAAAATCAGCCCCAGCATTTT. Its translation is CASSFGENQPQHF. The full variable domain, with the rest looked up from reference TRBV5-4 and TRBJ1-5, is ETGVTQSPTHLIKTRGQQVTLRCSSQSGHNTVSWYQQALGQGPQFIFQYYREEENGRGNFPPRFSGLQFPNYSSELNVNALELDDSALYLCASSFGENQPQHFGDGTRLSIL.